The rows below give T cell receptor beta chains drawn from one sample of a study of cytomegalovirus exposure and HLA in healthy donors. TCRdb's table, derived via immunoSEQ multiplex PCR, lists solely in-frame clones and lacks some. The table counts about 200,000 clones; roughly 0.74% lies in the top ten. What was sequenced was PBMCs. These receptors originate from a boy aged 5-17 years in good health and CMV-seronegative. The CDR3 runs from the conserved cysteine through the conserved F or W. D genes are given only for firm matches.

J: TRBJ2-1
D: .
V: TRBV10-3
DNA: TGTGCCAGCCAGACAGGTCTGCATGAGCAGTTCTTC
CDR3: CASQTGLHEQFF

J: TRBJ1-5
D: .
V: TRBV27
DNA: TGTGCCAGCAGTTTAGGAGTCTATAGCAATCAGCCCCAGCATTTT
CDR3: CASSLGVYSNQPQHF

J: TRBJ1-4
D: .
V: TRBV9
DNA: TGTGCCAGCAGCGTCGAAGGGGTCGGAGAAAAACTGTTTTTT
CDR3: CASSVEGVGEKLFF

J: TRBJ1-5
D: .
V: TRBV10-2
DNA: TGCGCCAGCAGTGAGAGAGGGGGGGACCAGCCCCAGCATTTT
CDR3: CASSERGGDQPQHF

J: TRBJ1-2
D: .
V: TRBV15
DNA: TGTGCCACCAGCAGAGATGGTCGCGGGAGAGGCTACACCTTC
CDR3: CATSRDGRGRGYTF

J: TRBJ1-1
D: TRBD1
V: TRBV7-7
DNA: TGTGCTAGCAACCAGGGGGTACGTAGAGCTTTCTTT
CDR3: CASNQGVRRAFF

J: TRBJ2-7
D: .
V: TRBV2
DNA: TGTGCCAGCGGGCCCTACGAGCAGTACTTC
CDR3: CASGPYEQYF

J: TRBJ1-2
D: .
V: TRBV9
DNA: TGTGCCAGCAGCGTAGAGGTAACAGGCGGGAAGTCTGGTGGCTACACCTTC
CDR3: CASSVEVTGGKSGGYTF

J: TRBJ2-7
D: .
V: TRBV7-9
DNA: TGTGCCAGCAGCTTACAGGAAGCCTCCTACGAGCAGTACTTC
CDR3: CASSLQEASYEQYF

J: TRBJ1-3
D: .
V: TRBV11-3
DNA: TGTGCCAGCAGCTTAGCTGGCAGTTATGGAAACACCATATATTTT
CDR3: CASSLAGSYGNTIYF